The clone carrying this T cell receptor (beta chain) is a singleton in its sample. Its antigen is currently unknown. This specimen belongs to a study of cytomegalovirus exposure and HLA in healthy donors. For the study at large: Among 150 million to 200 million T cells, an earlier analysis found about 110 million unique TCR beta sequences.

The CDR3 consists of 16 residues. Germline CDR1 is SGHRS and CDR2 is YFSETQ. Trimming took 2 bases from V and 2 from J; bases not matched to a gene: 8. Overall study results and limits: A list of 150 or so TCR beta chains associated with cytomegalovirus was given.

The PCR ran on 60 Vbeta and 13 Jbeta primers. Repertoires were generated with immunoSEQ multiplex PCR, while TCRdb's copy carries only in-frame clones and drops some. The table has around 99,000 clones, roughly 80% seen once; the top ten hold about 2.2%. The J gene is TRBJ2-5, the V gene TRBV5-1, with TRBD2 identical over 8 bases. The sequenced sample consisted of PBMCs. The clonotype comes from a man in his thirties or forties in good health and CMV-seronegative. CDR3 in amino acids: CASSFSGTSRQETQYF. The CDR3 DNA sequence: TGCGCCAGCAGCTTCTCCGGGACTAGTCGTCAAGAGACCCAGTACTTC.